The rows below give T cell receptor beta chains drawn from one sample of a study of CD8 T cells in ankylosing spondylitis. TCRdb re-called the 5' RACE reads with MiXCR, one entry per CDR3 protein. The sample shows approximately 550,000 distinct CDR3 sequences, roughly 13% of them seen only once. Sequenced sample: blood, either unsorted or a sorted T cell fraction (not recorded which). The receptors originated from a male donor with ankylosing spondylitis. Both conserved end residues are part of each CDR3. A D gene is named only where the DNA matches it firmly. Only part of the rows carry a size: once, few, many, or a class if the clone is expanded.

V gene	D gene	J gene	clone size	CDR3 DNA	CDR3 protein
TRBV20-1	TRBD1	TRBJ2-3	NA	TGCAGTGCTGGGGACAGGGGCCCATCTAGCACAGATACGCAGTATTTT	CSAGDRGPSSTDTQYF
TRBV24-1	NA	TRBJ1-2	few	TGTGCCACCAGTGACCCCCGGACAAACCTTTATGGCTACACCTTC	CATSDPRTNLYGYTF
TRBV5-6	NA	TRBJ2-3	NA	TGTGCCAGCAGCTTCACCCAGGCCACAGATACGCAGTATTTT	CASSFTQATDTQYF
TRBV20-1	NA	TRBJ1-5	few	TGCAGTGCTACTGGGGTCAATCAGCCCCAGCATTTT	CSATGVNQPQHF
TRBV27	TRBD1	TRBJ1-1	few	TGTGCCAGCAGTTCTACAGGGGATTTTAAAGCTTTCTTT	CASSSTGDFKAFF
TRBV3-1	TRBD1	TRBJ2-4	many	TGTGCCAGCAGCCAAGTGGGGACAGGGAAAGACATTCAGTACTTC	CASSQVGTGKDIQYF
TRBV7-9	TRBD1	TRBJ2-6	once	TGTGCCGGCAGCTCTGGACAGGGGGTATCTGGGGCCAACGTCCTGACTTTC	CAGSSGQGVSGANVLTF
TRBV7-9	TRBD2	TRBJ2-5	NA	TGTGCCAGCAGCTTAATAGCGGGAGTTGGCGAGACCCAGTACTTC	CASSLIAGVGETQYF
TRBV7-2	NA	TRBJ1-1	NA	TGTGCCAGCAGCTTTAAGGCGAACACTGAAGCTTTCTTT	CASSFKANTEAFF
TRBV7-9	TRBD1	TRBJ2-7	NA	TGTGCCAGCAGCTTTTTGGGACAGGGAAGGCACGAGCAGTACTTC	CASSFLGQGRHEQYF
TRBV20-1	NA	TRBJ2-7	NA	TGCAGTGCTAGAGATCCCCAGGGGAGATACGAGCAGTACTTC	CSARDPQGRYEQYF
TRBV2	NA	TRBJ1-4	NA	TGTGCCAGCAGTGAAGAGGCAGGACTTAATGAAAAACTGTTTTTT	CASSEEAGLNEKLFF
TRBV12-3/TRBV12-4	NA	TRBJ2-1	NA	TGTGCCAGCAGTAAAGGGCCATCGGGGCAGTTCTTC	CASSKGPSGQFF
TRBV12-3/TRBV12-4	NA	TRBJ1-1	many	TGTGCCAGCAGGAGGAGGGAGAACACTGAAGCTTTCTTT	CASRRRENTEAFF
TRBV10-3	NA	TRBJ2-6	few	TGTGCCATCAGTGAGTCACGGTTCCCAAACTCTGGGGCCAACGTCCTGACTTTC	CAISESRFPNSGANVLTF
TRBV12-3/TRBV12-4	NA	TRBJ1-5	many	TGTGCCAGCAGTTTACCGACACGGCATAGCAATCAGCCCCAGCATTTT	CASSLPTRHSNQPQHF
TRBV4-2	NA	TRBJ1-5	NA	TGTGCCAGCAGCCCCTCTGGTACGAGTGCAGACAATCAGCCCCAGCATTTT	CASSPSGTSADNQPQHF
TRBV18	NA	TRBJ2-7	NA	TGTGCCAGCTCACCAAGTTTCCGGGACCACTTTCGGCAGTACTTC	CASSPSFRDHFRQYF
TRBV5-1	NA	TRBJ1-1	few	TGCGCCAGCGCCCCCTTGGTAATGAACACTGAAGCTTTCTTT	CASAPLVMNTEAFF
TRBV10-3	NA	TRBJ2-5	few	TGTGCCATCGGGGCGGGGCAAGAGACCCAGTACTTC	CAIGAGQETQYF
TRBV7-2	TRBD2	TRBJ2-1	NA	TGTGCCAGCAGCTCCCACGGGAGACTAGCTGAGCAGTTCTTC	CASSSHGRLAEQFF
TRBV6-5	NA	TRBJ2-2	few	TGTGCCAGCAGTTACCCGAATACAATCCGGACCGGGGAGCTGTTTTTT	CASSYPNTIRTGELFF
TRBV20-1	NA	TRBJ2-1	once	TGCAGTGCAACCAGCGGGTTCTACAATGAGCAGTTCTTC	CSATSGFYNEQFF
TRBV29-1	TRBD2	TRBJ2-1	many	TGCAGCGTTGAAGGTGTAACCTCGGGACTAGCGGGAGTAGGTAATGAGCAGTTCTTC	CSVEGVTSGLAGVGNEQFF
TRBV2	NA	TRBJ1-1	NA	TGTGCCAGCAGTGAACGGGCGAACACTGAAGCTTTCTTT	CASSERANTEAFF
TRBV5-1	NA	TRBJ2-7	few	TGCGCCAGCAGCTTGGAGCTTACAGTTACCTACGAGCAGTACTTC	CASSLELTVTYEQYF
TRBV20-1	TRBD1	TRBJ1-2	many	TGCAGTGCTAACCACGGACAGGGGGCGATCTATGGCTACACCTTC	CSANHGQGAIYGYTF
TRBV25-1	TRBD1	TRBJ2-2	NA	TGTGCCAGCAGTGAATCGGAGGGAGGCAGGGGGCTCACCGGGGAGCTGTTTTTT	CASSESEGGRGLTGELFF